Below, one TCR beta chain is given with its context. What it binds is unknown. Isolated RNA was reverse transcribed in full, so expressed TCRB transcripts were sequenced. Deep immunoSEQ sequencing covered naive, central memory and regulatory T cell samples. Generated by immunoSEQ multiplex PCR, the TCRdb table keeps only in-frame clones and is missing some. The table shows more than 300,000 clones, with around 9% occurring only once. The data are from a study of beta chain features in type 1 diabetes. Across the whole study: Age, gender, cell numbers and subset yield matched between patients and controls.

The CDR3 length is 14 residues. Overall study findings and caveats: A closer apparent resemblance between naive, central memory and Treg TCRB repertoires was seen in patients than in healthy donors. In every one of the four CD4+ subsets, TCRB CDR3s were moderately but significantly shorter in Type 1 diabetes patients. Diminished insertions and augmented deletions at VDJ junctions characterized type 1 diabetes patients.

This chain uses TRBV21-1 with TRBJ2-7; TRBD1 is the table's D call and was not checked against the DNA. TRBV21-1 is annotated as a pseudogene. Material for sequencing was central memory CD4+ T cells from blood. This clonotype was obtained from a man aged 25-45 years with type 1 diabetes. This CDR3 reads CASSKGQGAYEQYF. The CDR3 nucleotides are TGTGCCAGCAGCAAAGGACAGGGGGCCTACGAGCAGTACTTC.